What follows are 16 T cell receptor beta chains derived from one specimen sequenced in a study of blood T cell repertoires in COVID-19. Clones were read by immunoSEQ multiplex PCR, and TCRdb kept only the in-frame ones, dropping some. The table records approximately 100,000 clones, more than 75% of them present only once. Sequencing used peripheral blood. Source of these receptors: a woman in her twenties or thirties with acute or convalescent COVID-19.

The rearrangement links TRBV6-6 to TRBJ1-1; no firm D call. V lost 6 bases and J lost 5, with 16 bases in between. This CDR3 contains 14 residues. Germline V gives CDR1 MNHNY, CDR2 SVGAGI (reference sequence). Here the CDR3 DNA reads TGTGCCAGCAGCTTACGGCCGGGGAAAACTGAAGCTTTCTTT. Translation: CASSLRPGKTEAFF.

This chain joins TRBV10-3 and TRBJ2-2, with 11 nucleotides matching TRBD2. The CDR3 loop spans 18 amino acids. Trimming removed 5 bases from V and 0 bases from J; junction bases left unmatched: 8. CDR1 and CDR2 (germline): ENHRY, SYGVKD. This CDR3 reads CAISSQTSGATNTGELFF. The CDR3 DNA reads TGTGCCATCAGTTCTCAGACTAGCGGGGCGACGAACACCGGGGAGCTGTTTTTT.

V usage is TRBV28 and J usage is TRBJ2-1; D not certain. The CDR3 runs 16 residues. Germline values: CDR1 MDHEN, CDR2 SYDVKM. V lost 6 bases and J lost 3, with 18 bases in between. The CDR3 DNA follows: TGTGCCAGCAGCGCCCTAACCCTATTAGTCTACAATGAGCAGTTCTTC. This codes for CASSALTLLVYNEQFF.

The rearrangement joins TRBV4-1 to TRBJ2-7; D not certain. The CDR3 spans 13 residues. V shed 1 base and J shed 4 bases, with 8 bases lying between them. Germline V gives CDR1 MGHRA, CDR2 YSYEKL. CDR3 in DNA: TGCGCCAGCAGCCAAGTTGGTACTTACGAGCAGTACTTC. Translation: CASSQVGTYEQYF.

The genes are TRBV2 and TRBJ1-5; 9 bases agree with TRBD1. V shed 2 bases, J shed 5 bases, and the junction held 4 bases outside the gene matches. Germline values: CDR1 SNHLY, CDR2 FYNNEI. This CDR3 region has 15 residues. The DNA of the CDR3 is TGTGCCAGCAGTGAATTTACAGGGGGCCATCAGCCCCAGCATTTT. Translated: CASSEFTGGHQPQHF.

On this clone: In the same sample, other DNA sequences code for this CDR3. This rearrangement joins TRBV29-1 to TRBJ1-3; D perhaps matches TRBD1 (6 bases). Germline V gene lookup returns CDR1 SQVTM and CDR2 ANQGSEA. V was clipped by 6 bases and J by 4 bases, with 13 bases between them. This CDR3 is 13 amino acids long. CDR3 region: CSVGRGTGNTIYF. For the CDR3, the DNA is TGCAGCGTCGGCAGAGGGACAGGAAACACCATATATTTT.

This clone was seen a single time. The chain couples TRBV5-1 to TRBJ2-1, with 7 positions matching TRBD1. V was pared by 0 bases and J by 4 bases, with 4 bases of the junction left unmatched. Germline CDR1 SGHRS, CDR2 YFSETQ. The CDR3 consists of 15 residues. CDR3 in DNA: TGCGCCAGCAGCTTGGATGGACAGGCTTACAATGAGCAGTTCTTC. This translates into CASSLDGQAYNEQFF.

The J gene is TRBJ1-5, the V gene TRBV7-3, with D possibly TRBD1 on 5 matching bases. CDR1 is SGHTA, CDR2 FQGTGA, per germline. This CDR3 contains 14 residues. Trimming removed 5 bases from V and 7 bases from J, with 15 bases in between. Here the CDR3 reads CASSAAGGNQPQHF. CDR3 nucleotide sequence: TGTGCCAGCAGCGCGGCGGGGGGGAACCAGCCCCAGCATTTT.

The chain carries TRBV5-1 and TRBJ1-2; D is ambiguous. The V gene lost 4 bases and the J gene lost 7 bases, with 17 bases spanning the gap. This CDR3 comprises 14 residues. Germline loops: CDR1 SGHRS, CDR2 YFSETQ. The CDR3 region is CASSPTVPGSGYTF. The CDR3 coding sequence is TGCGCCAGCAGCCCTACGGTCCCTGGGAGTGGCTACACCTTC.

The J gene is TRBJ1-6, the V gene TRBV2, with 8 bases fitting TRBD1. The CDR3 loop spans 13 amino acids. Germline assignment: CDR1 SNHLY and CDR2 FYNNEI. The V and J ends lost 5 bases and 15 bases, in that order; junction bases with no gene match: 9. The CDR3 bases are TGTGCCAGCAGTCCCGGGGGGACAGGCCTCCTCCACTTT. It codes for CASSPGGTGLLHF.

The gene calls are TRBV6-6 and TRBJ1-2; D possibly corresponds to TRBD1 (6 bases). Germline loops: CDR1 MNHNY, CDR2 SVGAGI (reference sequence). V was pared by 5 bases and J by 4 bases, with 8 bases between. The CDR3 contains 12 residues. CDR3 sequence: CASSRDTYGYTF. The DNA for the CDR3 is TGTGCCAGCAGTCGGGACACCTATGGCTACACCTTC.

The chain recombines TRBV4-1 with TRBJ1-5, with 8 nucleotides matching TRBD1. V gave up 3 bases and J gave up 0 bases; unmatched junction bases: 1. The germline V gene has CDR1 MGHRA and CDR2 YSYEKL. This CDR3 has 15 amino acids. Here the CDR3 reads CASSQTGDSNQPQHF. The CDR3 nucleotides are TGCGCCAGCAGCCAGACAGGGGATAGCAATCAGCCCCAGCATTTT.

The gene calls are TRBV10-3 and TRBJ2-3, with 7 bases that match TRBD2. The V and J ends lost 11 bases and 6 bases, in that order; junction bases with no gene match: 14. Germline assignment: CDR1 ENHRY and CDR2 SYGVKD. The CDR3 covers 14 residues. This CDR3 is CASRDAGAGDTQYF. The CDR3 coding sequence is TGTGCCTCTCGGGACGCAGGAGCGGGGGATACGCAGTATTTT.

As regards this clone: At one of its ends the junction is not consistent with the germline gene, which may arise from a read error. The rearrangement joins TRBV25-1 to TRBJ2-4, with D perhaps TRBD2 (5 bases). The CDR3 has 14 residues. Germline V CDR1 and CDR2: MGHDK, SYGVNS. CDR3 sequence (DNA): TGTGCCAGCAGTGGGGTGGGAGCCAAAAACATTCAGTGCTTC. This translates into CASSGVGAKNIQCF. The full variable domain, with the rest looked up from reference TRBV25-1 and TRBJ2-4, is EADIYQTPRYLVIGTGKKITLECSQTMGHDKMYWYQQDPGMELHLIHYSYGVNSTEKGDLSSESTVSRIRTEHFPLTLESARPSHTSQYLCASSGVGAKNIQCFGAGTRLSVL.

The chain has TRBV4-2 and TRBJ1-2; 8 bases match TRBD1. Germline V gene lookup returns CDR1 LGHNA and CDR2 YNFKEQ. With V trimmed by 1 base and J by 4 bases, 5 bases remained unmatched. There are 15 residues in the CDR3. The CDR3 reads CASSQVDDRGYGYTF. The CDR3 nucleotides are TGTGCCAGCAGCCAAGTCGACGACAGGGGCTATGGCTACACCTTC.

The rearrangement uses TRBV6-6 and TRBJ2-7; 8 bases map to TRBD2. Germline assignment: CDR1 MNHNY and CDR2 SVGAGI (reference sequence). This CDR3 comprises 13 residues. V dropped 11 bases and J dropped 4; count of bases not matched to a gene: 10. CDR3 DNA: TGTGCCGCCTCCGGGGGGGGGCTTTACGAGCAGTACTTC. Protein: CAASGGGLYEQYF.